The 15 T cell receptor beta chains given below trace back to one sample, sequenced in a study of T-cell reconstitution after alpha-beta-depleted transplantation in children. This sample's TCRbeta library carried unique molecular identifier barcodes. TCRdb analysed the PCR reads with MiXCR anew, one entry per CDR3 protein. The repertoire holds some 590,000 distinct CDR3 sequences, with about 10% as singletons. Sequenced here: PBMCs from the stem cell graft donor, sampled from the stem cell graft. The source is a human donor who donated a stem cell graft to a child with acute myeloid leukemia.

The V call is TRBV11-2, the J call TRBJ1-4, with D perhaps matching TRBD1 (6 bases). The germline V gene encodes CDR1 SGHAT and CDR2 FQNNGV. The CDR3 is made up of 14 amino acids. The ends were cut back, 4 bases at V and 5 bases at J, with 11 bases in the middle. The CDR3, as DNA: TGTGCCAGCAGCTACGCGGGGGGCAATGAAAAACTGTTTTTT. This encodes CASSYAGGNEKLFF.

This clonotype was seen many times. The CDR3 sequence is CASSYTAGDYIEQFF. The CDR3 coding sequence is TGTGCCAGCAGTTACACAGCGGGAGATTATATTGAGCAGTTCTTC. The V and J genes are TRBV6-2 or TRBV6-3 and TRBJ2-1, with 8 bases identical to TRBD2. J lost 9 bases, V lost 2 bases, and 9 bases had no gene match. The length of the CDR3 is 15 residues. CDR1 and CDR2 (germline): MNHEY, SVGEGT.

The table lists this clonotype with a few counts. The chain has TRBV7-2 and TRBJ2-1; maybe TRBD2 (6 bases). The CDR3 sequence is 15 residues long. Looked up from germline, CDR1 is SGHTA and CDR2 is FQGNSA. V was trimmed by 5 bases and J by 9 bases, leaving 20 bases between them. Here the CDR3 DNA reads TGTGCCAGCAGCCCCCGGGACTCCGGACGGGCTGAGCAGTTCTTC. Protein: CASSPRDSGRAEQFF.

There are a few counts of this clonotype. The J gene is TRBJ2-3, the V gene TRBV4-3; D remains ambiguous. With 0 bases removed from V and 2 bases from J, the gap between germline ends came to 15 bases. The CDR3 runs to 17 residues. Germline CDR1 reads LGHNA; CDR2 reads YSLEER. CDR3: CASSQDGRRIPTDTQYF. The CDR3, as DNA: TGCGCCAGCAGCCAAGATGGGCGTAGAATCCCCACAGATACGCAGTATTTT.

Here the CDR3 DNA reads TGCAGTGCTAGAGAGGGGGAGACACCCCTCCACTTT. As protein: CSAREGETPLHF. The chain recombines TRBV20-1 with TRBJ1-6; D is perhaps TRBD1 (5 bases). The CDR3 runs to 12 residues. V was clipped by 0 bases and J by 11 bases, with 8 bases between them. Germline CDR1 reads DFQATT; CDR2 reads SNEGSKA (reference sequence).

As regards this clonotype: Its ends do not fully match the called genes, so a read error is possible. This rearrangement joins TRBV20-1 to TRBJ2-7; TRBD2 aligns across 11 bases. The CDR3 runs 17 residues. Germline lookup yields CDR1 DFQATT and CDR2 SNEGSKA (reference sequence). The CDR3 coding sequence is TGCTGTGCTCATATTCGACTAGCGGGGACCCTCGGGGGCGAGCAGTACTTC. The encoded protein is CCAHIRLAGTLGGEQYF.

The CDR3: CASSSNRGGSRTEAFF. DNA of the CDR3: TGTGCCAGCAGCTCCAACCGGGGGGGGTCTAGGACTGAAGCTTTCTTT. The genes are TRBV7-2 and TRBJ1-1; weak D call: TRBD1 (5 bases). Germline-derived CDR1 and CDR2 are SGHTA and FQGNSA. The germline V and J ends were trimmed by 4 bases and 5 bases, with 20 bases remaining between them. CDR3 length: 16 amino acids.

This clonotype has ten or more counts. J is TRBJ2-1 and V is TRBV20-1, with 9 bases matching TRBD2. With 6 bases clipped from V and 5 bases from J, the junction kept 11 bases outside the gene matches. Germline V lookup: CDR1 DFQATT, CDR2 SNEGSKA (reference sequence). CDR3 size: 15 residues. CDR3 sequence (DNA): TGCAGTGCCCCTCACGGGCTAGCGGGGAACAATGAGCAGTTCTTC. This sequence encodes CSAPHGLAGNNEQFF.

In this sample, this clonotype turned up many times. The rearrangement links TRBV28 to TRBJ1-3, with 8 bases matching TRBD1. Germline CDR1 MDHEN, CDR2 SYDVKM. V dropped 4 bases and J dropped 4; count of bases not matched to a gene: 6. There are 15 residues in the CDR3. The CDR3 region has the DNA TGTGCCAGCAGTTGGACCGGGACAGGAGGAAACACCATATATTTT. It encodes CASSWTGTGGNTIYF.

J is TRBJ2-1 and V is TRBV12-3 or TRBV12-4, with a possible D match to TRBD2 (5 bases). V lost 6 bases to trimming and J lost 7 bases, with 13 bases between them. This CDR3 contains 13 residues. Here the CDR3 DNA reads TGTGCCAGCAGACCCCCAAGGGAGAATGAGCAGTTCTTC. This encodes CASRPPRENEQFF.

This clonotype has at least ten counts. The chain couples TRBV3-1 to TRBJ2-7; 7 positions agree with TRBD1. V lost 4 bases and J lost 3; bases outside the gene matches: 9. The CDR3 loop spans 15 amino acids. The V gene's germline CDR1 is LGHDT and CDR2 YNNKEL (reference sequence). The CDR3 nucleotides are TGTGCCAGCAGCCGGGCGACAGGGCGGTTCTACGAGCAGTACTTC. Translating it yields CASSRATGRFYEQYF.

At least ten counts were recorded for this clonotype. The gene calls are TRBV5-1 and TRBJ2-7, with 7 bases aligning to TRBD1. V shed 4 bases, J shed 0 bases, and the junction held 7 bases outside the gene matches. Germline V gene data show CDR1 as SGHRS and CDR2 as YFSETQ. The CDR3 sequence is 15 residues long. CDR3 coding DNA: TGCGCCAGCAGCCTGATGGGGGACAGCTCCTACGAGCAGTACTTC. Translated: CASSLMGDSSYEQYF.

This clonotype was detected only a few times. This CDR3 is CASSLDVGADEQYF. The CDR3 nucleotides read TGTGCCAGCAGCTTGGATGTAGGGGCGGACGAGCAGTACTTC. The genes are TRBV5-4 and TRBJ2-7, with a tentative D call TRBD1 (5 bases). The CDR3 has 14 amino acids. Germline V gene sequence: CDR1 SGHNT, CDR2 YYREEE (reference sequence). Trimming left V 0 bases short and J 5 bases short, with 12 bases between.

This clonotype was seen at least ten times. The CDR3 nucleotides read TGCAGTGCTAGAGACCTACAGGGGGCCGAGGCGTCTGGGGCCAACGTCCTGACTTTC. Its translation is CSARDLQGAEASGANVLTF. The chain is built from TRBV20-1 and TRBJ2-6, with 9 bases lining up with TRBD1. Germline CDR1 DFQATT, CDR2 SNEGSKA (reference sequence). J lost 1 base, V lost 0 bases, and 10 bases had no gene match. This CDR3 comprises 19 residues.

This clonotype was seen a handful of times. This sequence joins TRBV29-1 and TRBJ2-3; 10 bases line up with TRBD2. In germline, CDR1 is SQVTM, CDR2 ANQGSEA. The CDR3 sequence is 15 residues long. Trimming took 5 bases from V and 2 from J; bases not matched to a gene: 7. The CDR3 DNA reads TGCAGCGTTAGCGGGAGGGCCAGTTCCACAGATACGCAGTATTTT. Translation gives CSVSGRASSTDTQYF.